This T cell receptor (beta chain) was identified during a study of shared clonotypes between healthy human individuals. Across the whole study: Contributing individuals were two females and a few males aged 18 to 49. Findings and limits, study-wide: Compared with clonotypes that all four donors shared, non-shared clonotypes had lower generation probabilities.

TCRdb keeps only in-frame clones here, not all; method: immunoSEQ multiplex PCR. Found here are approximately 2.5 million clones, roughly 93% of them singletons; the top ten hold approximately 0.36%. Notes on this clone: Its antigen is undetermined.

Trimming shortened V by 8 bases and J by 0 bases, and 14 bases separated the two germline ends. Germline V gene data show CDR1 as MDHEN and CDR2 as SYDVKM. This CDR3 contains 15 residues. This receptor was identified in a man aged 18 to 29 in good health. Some clones in this sample may be carry-over from other donors' samples. Sequencing used naive CD4+ T cells from PBMCs. As to subset: CD45RA+ positively selected. The chain employs TRBV28 and TRBJ1-5; D not resolved. The DNA for the CDR3 is TGTGCCAGCGCGGCAGGCGCCTATAGCAATCAGCCCCAGCATTTT. Amino acid sequence: CASAAGAYSNQPQHF.